Presented here are 24 T cell receptor beta chains from one specimen sequenced in a study of T cell repertoires in cytomegalovirus infection. TCRdb independently ran MiXCR on the reads; one entry per CDR3 protein. This sample has about 310,000 distinct CDR3 sequences, with about a tenth found just once. The sequencing sample was made of PBMCs. These receptors all stem from a human donor in good health (CMV status not recorded). Some clones in this sample may be carry-over from other donors' samples.

This clonotype was detected many times. The chain combines TRBV7-9 with TRBJ2-7; 9 bases map to TRBD1. Germline loops: CDR1 SEHNR, CDR2 FQNEAQ (reference sequence). The V gene end was trimmed by 4 bases and the J gene end by 2 bases; junction bases not matched to a gene: 9. The CDR3 runs 16 residues. DNA for the CDR3: TGTGCCAGCAGCTCTCCGACGGACAGGGGAACCTACGAGCAGTACTTC. Amino acids: CASSSPTDRGTYEQYF.

This clonotype was detected ten times or more. This chain links TRBV4-3 with TRBJ2-6; D remains unclear. The CDR3 contains 16 residues. Trimming removed 0 bases at V and 2 bases at J, with 8 bases between. Germline V CDR1 and CDR2: LGHNA, YSLEER. The CDR3 region is CASSQEVGPGANVLTF. CDR3 DNA: TGCGCCAGCAGCCAAGAAGTGGGTCCTGGGGCCAACGTCCTGACTTTC.

This clonotype came up many times. This chain connects TRBV2 to TRBJ1-5; 8 bases align to TRBD1. Germline CDR1 is SNHLY and CDR2 is FYNNEI. Unmatched junction bases numbered 15, after V lost 7 bases and J lost 10 bases. The CDR3 consists of 15 residues. The CDR3 DNA is TGTGCCAGCACCCGGGACAGGCAGGCCTTCAGTCCCCAGCATTTT. As protein: CASTRDRQAFSPQHF.

At least ten counts were recorded for this clonotype. The rearrangement joins TRBV7-9 to TRBJ2-3; maybe TRBD2 (5 bases). CDR1 SEHNR and CDR2 FQNEAQ come from the germline V gene (reference sequence). V was trimmed by 3 bases and J by 4 bases, leaving 8 bases between them. This CDR3 is 13 amino acids long. Here the CDR3 reads CASSFLASDTQYF. In DNA form, the CDR3 reads TGTGCCAGCAGCTTCCTAGCATCAGATACGCAGTATTTT.

This clonotype came up many times. The chain joins TRBV7-2 to TRBJ2-3, with no clear D. In germline, CDR1 is SGHTA, CDR2 FQGNSA. Trimming shortened V by 4 bases and J by 2 bases, and 16 bases separated the two germline ends. This CDR3 is 16 amino acids long. CDR3 nucleotide sequence: TGTGCCAGCAGCTCGACCGCGACTCAACCCACAGATACGCAGTATTTT. Its protein is CASSSTATQPTDTQYF.

This clonotype was detected a few times. This chain uses TRBV14 with TRBJ2-7; D is undetermined. Trimming removed 0 bases at V and 0 bases at J, with 6 bases between. Germline values: CDR1 SGHDN, CDR2 FVKESK. The CDR3 covers 14 residues. CDR3 sequence: CASSQDQISYEQYF. CDR3 sequence (DNA): TGTGCCAGCAGCCAAGATCAGATCTCCTACGAGCAGTACTTC.

The chain employs TRBV3-1 and TRBJ2-2, with 7 bases aligning to TRBD1. Per germline, CDR1 LGHDT and CDR2 YNNKEL (reference sequence). Germline trimming cut 4 bases from V and 0 bases from J; bases unmatched to any gene: 5. The CDR3 has 16 amino acids. The chain's CDR3 is CASSLGQHANTGELFF. The CDR3 coding sequence is TGTGCCAGCAGCCTGGGACAGCACGCGAACACCGGGGAGCTGTTTTTT.

This rearrangement joins TRBV20-1 to TRBJ2-5; D uncertain. CDR1 is DFQATT and CDR2 is SNEGSKA in the germline V gene (reference sequence). The V end was cut by 2 bases, the J end by 2 bases, with 9 bases between. The CDR3 is 13 residues long. The CDR3 DNA sequence: TGCAGTGCTAGACCGCAGGCACAAGAGACCCAGTACTTC. Translation gives CSARPQAQETQYF.

This clonotype was counted ten times or more. The J gene is TRBJ2-2, the V gene TRBV4-1, with D maybe TRBD1 (7 bases). The CDR3 sequence is 16 residues long. Germline CDR1 is MGHRA and CDR2 is YSYEKL. The V and J ends lost 4 bases and 2 bases respectively, with 14 bases between them. CDR3 sequence reads: CASSPGGTPNTGELFF. In DNA, the CDR3 is TGCGCCAGCAGCCCAGGGGGGACCCCCAACACCGGGGAGCTGTTTTTT.

Ten or more counts support this clonotype. The rearrangement links TRBV7-2 to TRBJ2-2, with TRBD1 matching 7 bases. After removal of 0 bases from V and 8 bases from J, the junction contained 6 bases not matched to a gene. The germline V gene has CDR1 SGHTA and CDR2 FQGNSA. The CDR3 covers 15 residues. The CDR3 loop reads CASSLATGDAGELFF. Written as DNA, the CDR3 is TGTGCCAGCAGCTTAGCCACAGGGGACGCAGGGGAGCTGTTTTTT.

This clonotype was recorded at least ten times. The J gene is TRBJ2-7, the V gene TRBV10-3; D may correspond to TRBD1 or TRBD2 (5 bases each). The CDR3 contains 12 residues. The V end lost 10 bases, the J end lost 3 bases, and 13 bases lay between the germline ends. From germline, CDR1 is ENHRY and CDR2 SYGVKD. This CDR3 is CATMGTNYEQYV. CDR3 sequence (DNA): TGTGCCACCATGGGGACCAACTACGAGCAGTACGTC.

This clonotype occurred a few times. This CDR3 reads CASSYQTGDSPLHF. CDR3 nucleotide sequence: TGTGCCAGCAGTTACCAGACAGGGGATTCACCCCTCCACTTT. The chain combines TRBV6-2 or TRBV6-3 with TRBJ1-6, with TRBD1 identical over 8 bases. Losses at the gene ends were 2 bases for V and 8 bases for J; bases not matched to a gene: 2. Germline CDR1 reads MNHEY; CDR2 reads SVGEGT. The CDR3 covers 14 residues.

This clonotype came up many times. This chain connects TRBV7-2 to TRBJ2-1; 7 positions match TRBD1. The CDR3 contains 15 residues. From germline, CDR1 is SGHTA and CDR2 FQGNSA. V trimming: 5 bases; J trimming: 4 bases; junction bases outside the gene matches: 8. CDR3 protein: CASSTTGTEYNEQFF. CDR3 DNA: TGTGCCAGCAGCACAACCGGGACAGAATACAATGAGCAGTTCTTC.

In its sample, this clonotype was seen a few times. The chain combines TRBV7-8 with TRBJ1-5; D unresolved. Germline V gene sequence: CDR1 SGHVS, CDR2 FQNEAQ. The V end lost 5 bases, the J end lost 8 bases, and 22 bases lay between the germline ends. This CDR3 is built from 16 residues. CDR3 bases: TGTGCCAGCAGCCCACGCATGGACGGAGGAATTAAGCCCCAGCATTTT. Translated: CASSPRMDGGIKPQHF.

The chain uses TRBV6-5 and TRBJ1-1; tentatively, D is TRBD1 (5 bases). Trimming left V 7 bases short and J 8 bases short, with 20 bases between. CDR1 is MNHEY and CDR2 is SVGAGI in the germline V gene. The CDR3 is made up of 14 amino acids. Here the CDR3 DNA reads TGTGCCAGCACCAAGCCCGGGACGCGCGGGGAAGCTTTCTTT. Encoded protein: CASTKPGTRGEAFF.

CDR3 sequence reads: CASSETRSLQGAHEQYV. The CDR3 nucleotides read TGTGCCAGCAGTGAAACCCGCTCGCTACAGGGGGCCCACGAGCAGTACGTC. The chain employs TRBV2 and TRBJ2-7; 9 bases match TRBD1. Per germline, CDR1 SNHLY and CDR2 FYNNEI. The length of the CDR3 is 17 residues. After removal of 2 bases from V and 5 bases from J, the junction contained 13 bases not matched to a gene.

This clonotype was counted at least ten times. V gene TRBV20-1 combines with J gene TRBJ2-3, with D perhaps matching TRBD1 (5 bases). CDR3 length: 14 amino acids. Germline CDR1 reads DFQATT; CDR2 reads SNEGSKA (reference sequence). Trimming took 2 bases from V and 0 from J, leaving 9 bases between them. The CDR3 is CSARFGQSTDTQYF. CDR3 nucleotide sequence: TGCAGTGCTAGATTTGGACAAAGCACAGATACGCAGTATTTT.

This clonotype was counted ten times or more. The chain carries TRBV2 and TRBJ1-2, with D possibly matching TRBD1 (6 bases). The CDR3 extends over 14 amino acids. V was cut by 6 bases and J by 1 base, with 12 bases left in between. From germline, CDR1 is SNHLY and CDR2 FYNNEI. CDR3 amino acids: CASSKDSFNYGYTF. DNA of the CDR3: TGTGCCAGCAGCAAGGACAGCTTTAACTATGGCTACACCTTC. Variable domain in full (rest from reference TRBV2 and TRBJ1-2): EPEVTQTPSHQVTQMGQEVILRCVPISNHLYFYWYRQILGQKVEFLVSFYNNEISEKSEIFDDQFSVERPDGSNFTLKIRSTKLEDSAMYFCASSKDSFNYGYTFGSGTRLTVV.

This clonotype has more than one count but fewer than ten. This rearrangement joins TRBV20-1 to TRBJ1-5; D is ambiguous. This CDR3 comprises 9 residues. The V gene's germline CDR1 is DFQATT and CDR2 SNEGSKA (reference sequence). Trimming took 7 bases from V and 6 from J, leaving 4 bases between them. The CDR3 DNA reads as TGCAGTGTGGGTCAGCCCCAGCATTTT. Its translation: CSVGQPQHF.

The chain employs TRBV2 and TRBJ2-1; D not resolved. Looked up from germline, CDR1 is SNHLY and CDR2 is FYNNEI. This CDR3 has 15 residues. V was shortened by 7 bases and J by 5 bases, with 18 bases between the two germline ends. The CDR3 protein is CASTLMGSFDNEQFF. Here the CDR3 DNA reads TGTGCCAGCACCTTAATGGGCAGTTTTGACAATGAGCAGTTCTTC.

This clonotype has a count of ten or more. This chain links TRBV5-5 with TRBJ2-5; no clear D gene. Germline lookup yields CDR1 SGHKS and CDR2 YYEKEE (reference sequence). V was trimmed by 1 base and J by 5 bases, leaving 15 bases between them. CDR3 length equals 15 residues. The CDR3 nucleotides read TGTGCCAGCAGCTTGCGCGGTCAAGAAGGGGAGACCCAGTACTTC. This sequence encodes CASSLRGQEGETQYF.

With respect to this clonotype: This may come from a read error, since a much larger clone is one base off. The J gene is TRBJ2-4, the V gene TRBV28; D is undetermined. Germline loops: CDR1 MDHEN, CDR2 SYDVKM. The CDR3 sequence is 17 residues long. The V end was cut by 6 bases, the J end by 2 bases, with 20 bases between. In DNA form, the CDR3 reads TGTGCCAGCAGCTCGCTCGGCCCCGGAGTCACCAAAAACATTCAGTACTTC. It codes for CASSSLGPGVTKNIQYF.

This clonotype was picked up a small number of times. The rearrangement joins TRBV20-1 to TRBJ1-6; D uncertain. CDR3 length: 13 amino acids. Between the trimmed V and J ends, which lost 3 bases and 7 bases, there was a span of 10 bases. Germline CDR1 is DFQATT and CDR2 is SNEGSKA (reference sequence). The DNA of the CDR3 is TGCAGTGCTAGGGCAGGAACCAATTCACCCCTCCACTTT. This encodes CSARAGTNSPLHF.

Concerning this clonotype: This clone may be a read error of a much larger clone one base away. The chain carries TRBV5-6 and TRBJ2-2, with D unresolved. From germline, CDR1 is SGHDT and CDR2 YYEEEE. CDR3 length: 14 residues. The germline V and J ends were trimmed by 4 bases and 5 bases, with 12 bases remaining between them. The CDR3 is CASSRKVETGELFF. Here the CDR3 DNA reads TGTGCCAGCAGCCGGAAGGTGGAGACCGGGGAGCTGTTTTTT.